Below are 9 T cell receptor beta chains sequenced from a single sample in a study of shared clonotypes between healthy human individuals. Terminally differentiated effector memory CD45RA+ cells were excluded from the naive CD8 cells, which were CD45RO-negative and positively selected for CCR7. Data came from immunoSEQ multiplex PCR; TCRdb stores just in-frame clones and leaves some out. The table has around 1.9 million clones, around 93% seen once. Specimen: naive CD8+ T cells from PBMCs. These TCRs come from a man between 18 and 29 years old in good health. Some clones in this sample may be carry-over from other donors' samples.

This sequence joins TRBV7-6 and TRBJ1-5, with D possibly matching TRBD1 (6 bases). The CDR3 totals 15 residues. V was pared by 2 bases and J by 4 bases, with 12 bases between. CDR1 SGHVS and CDR2 FNYEAQ come from the germline V gene. The CDR3 spells CASSLSRGGNQPQHF. The CDR3 DNA sequence: TGTGCCAGCAGCTTAAGCAGGGGCGGGAATCAGCCCCAGCATTTT.

The chain uses TRBV11-3 and TRBJ2-1; no reliable D call. The germline CDR1 and CDR2 sequences are SGHNT and YENEEA. V lost 5 bases to trimming and J lost 8 bases, with 22 bases between them. The CDR3 spans 16 residues. For the CDR3, the DNA is TGTGCCAGCAGCCAAAACCTTTATCTTTCAGGCGATGAGCAGTTCTTC. This encodes CASSQNLYLSGDEQFF.

Notes on this clone: The same CDR3 is also encoded by other DNA sequences in this sample. This chain uses TRBV7-9 with TRBJ1-2; the D is unclear. V was shortened by 1 base and J by 4 bases, with 10 bases between the two germline ends. The CDR3 spans 14 residues. The V gene's germline CDR1 is SEHNR and CDR2 FQNEAQ (reference sequence). CDR3 protein: CASSLGGAFYGYTF. The CDR3 DNA reads TGTGCCAGCAGCTTAGGGGGAGCATTCTATGGCTACACCTTC.

The rearrangement uses TRBV9 and TRBJ1-1; TRBD1 matches at 8 bases. V lost 6 bases to trimming and J lost 5 bases; unmatched junction nucleotides: 9. The CDR3 totals 14 residues. The germline V gene has CDR1 SGDLS and CDR2 YYNGEE. DNA for the CDR3: TGTGCCAGCAACCCTTTGACAGGGGCTACTGAAGCTTTCTTT. Its protein product is CASNPLTGATEAFF.

The J gene is TRBJ2-7, the V gene TRBV15; a weak D match, TRBD1 (5 bases). In germline, CDR1 is LNHNV, CDR2 YYDKDF (reference sequence). CDR3 length: 14 residues. V gave up 1 base and J gave up 6 bases, with 13 bases separating them. Here the CDR3 DNA reads TGTGCCACCAGCAGAGCCAGGGATGGTGGCGAGCAGTACTTC. Translation: CATSRARDGGEQYF.

This clone appeared once. The chain has TRBV4-3 and TRBJ1-1; no definite D call. CDR1 and CDR2 (germline): LGHNA, YSLEER. V gave up 0 bases and J gave up 0 bases, with 17 bases separating them. The length of the CDR3 is 18 residues. The CDR3 reads CASSQEGTRTPLNTEAFF. CDR3 sequence (DNA): TGCGCCAGCAGCCAAGAAGGCACCCGCACACCTTTGAACACTGAAGCTTTCTTT.

The chain couples TRBV9 to TRBJ1-3, with a weak D call TRBD1 (6 bases). Trimming took off 4 bases at V and 3 bases at J, with 14 bases between the two ends. Germline CDR1 is SGDLS and CDR2 is YYNGEE. CDR3 size: 15 residues. The CDR3 loop reads CASSPGGAVGNTIYF. CDR3 DNA: TGTGCCAGCAGCCCGGGGGGGGCTGTTGGAAACACCATATATTTT.

This clone has just one count. V is TRBV6-4 and J is TRBJ2-7, with a tentative D call TRBD2 (6 bases). From germline, CDR1 is MRHNA and CDR2 SNTAGT. The germline V and J ends were trimmed by 8 bases and 9 bases, with 14 bases remaining between them. This CDR3 contains 11 residues. The CDR3 DNA sequence: TGTGCCAGCCCGAGGGCCGGGAGGCAGTACTTC. Translating gives CASPRAGRQYF.

This chain links TRBV19 with TRBJ2-2; TRBD1 is a possible D gene (6 bases). Trimming removed 7 bases from V and 6 bases from J, with 15 bases in between. CDR3 length: 14 residues. Germline values: CDR1 LNHDA, CDR2 SQIVND (reference sequence). CDR3 sequence: CASTLETGSGELFF. CDR3 DNA sequence: TGTGCCAGTACCCTAGAGACAGGCTCCGGGGAGCTGTTTTTT.